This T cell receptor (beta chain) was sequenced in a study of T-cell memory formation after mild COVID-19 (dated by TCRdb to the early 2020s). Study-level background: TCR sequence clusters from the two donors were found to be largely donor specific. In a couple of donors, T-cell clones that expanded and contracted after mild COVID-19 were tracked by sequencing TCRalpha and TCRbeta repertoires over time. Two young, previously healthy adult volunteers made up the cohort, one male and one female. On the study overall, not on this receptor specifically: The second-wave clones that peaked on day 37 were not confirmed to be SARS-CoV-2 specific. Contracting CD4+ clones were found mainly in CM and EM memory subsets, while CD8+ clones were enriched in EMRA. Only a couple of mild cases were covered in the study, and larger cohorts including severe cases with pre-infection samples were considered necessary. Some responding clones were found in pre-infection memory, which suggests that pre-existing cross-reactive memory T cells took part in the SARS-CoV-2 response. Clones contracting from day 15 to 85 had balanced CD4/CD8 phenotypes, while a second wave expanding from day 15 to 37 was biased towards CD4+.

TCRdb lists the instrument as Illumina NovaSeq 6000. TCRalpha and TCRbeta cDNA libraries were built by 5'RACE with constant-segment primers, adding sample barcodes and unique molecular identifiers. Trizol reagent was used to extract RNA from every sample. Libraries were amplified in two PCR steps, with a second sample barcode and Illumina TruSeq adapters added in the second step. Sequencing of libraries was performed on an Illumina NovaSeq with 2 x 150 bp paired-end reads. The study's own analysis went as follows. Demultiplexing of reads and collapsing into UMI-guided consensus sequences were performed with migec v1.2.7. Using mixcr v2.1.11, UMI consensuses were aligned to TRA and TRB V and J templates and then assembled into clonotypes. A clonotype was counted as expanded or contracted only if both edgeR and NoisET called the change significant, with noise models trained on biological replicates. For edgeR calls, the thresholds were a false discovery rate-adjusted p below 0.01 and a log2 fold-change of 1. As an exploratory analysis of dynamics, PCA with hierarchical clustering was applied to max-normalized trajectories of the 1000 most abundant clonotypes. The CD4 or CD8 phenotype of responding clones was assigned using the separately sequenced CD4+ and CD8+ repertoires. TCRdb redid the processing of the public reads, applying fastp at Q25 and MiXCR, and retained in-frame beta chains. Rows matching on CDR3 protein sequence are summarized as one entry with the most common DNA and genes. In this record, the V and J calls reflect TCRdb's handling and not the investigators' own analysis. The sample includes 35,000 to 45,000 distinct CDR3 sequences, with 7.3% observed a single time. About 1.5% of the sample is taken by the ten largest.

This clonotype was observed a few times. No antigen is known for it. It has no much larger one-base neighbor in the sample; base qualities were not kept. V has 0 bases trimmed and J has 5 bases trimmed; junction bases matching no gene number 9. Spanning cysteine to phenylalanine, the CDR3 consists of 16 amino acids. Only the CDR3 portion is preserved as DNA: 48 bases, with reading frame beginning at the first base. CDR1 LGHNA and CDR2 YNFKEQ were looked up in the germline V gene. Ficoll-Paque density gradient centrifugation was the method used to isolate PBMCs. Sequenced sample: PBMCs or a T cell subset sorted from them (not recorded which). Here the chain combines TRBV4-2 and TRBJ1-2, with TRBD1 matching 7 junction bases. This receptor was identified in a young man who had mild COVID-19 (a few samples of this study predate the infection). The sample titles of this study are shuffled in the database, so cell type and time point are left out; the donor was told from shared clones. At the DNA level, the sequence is TGTGCCAGCAGCCAAGATCTTGGGCAGGGGGGTTATGGCTACACCTTC. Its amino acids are CASSQDLGQGGYGYTF.